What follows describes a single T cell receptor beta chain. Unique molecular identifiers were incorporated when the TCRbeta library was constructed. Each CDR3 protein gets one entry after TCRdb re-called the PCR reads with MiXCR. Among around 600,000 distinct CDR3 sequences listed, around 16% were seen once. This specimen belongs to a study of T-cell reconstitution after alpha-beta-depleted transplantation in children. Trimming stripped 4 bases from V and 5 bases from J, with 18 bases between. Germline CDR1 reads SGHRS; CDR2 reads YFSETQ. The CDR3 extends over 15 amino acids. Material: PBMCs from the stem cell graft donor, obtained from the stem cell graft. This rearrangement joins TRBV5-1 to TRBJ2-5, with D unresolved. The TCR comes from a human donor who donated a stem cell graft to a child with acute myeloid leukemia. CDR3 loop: CASSAEGRLWETQYF. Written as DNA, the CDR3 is TGCGCCAGCAGCGCCGAAGGAAGGTTATGGGAGACCCAGTACTTC.